This passage covers 10 T cell receptor beta chains from one sample sequenced in a study of a mutant IDH1 vaccine in newly diagnosed glioma. Sequencing used immunoSEQ multiplex PCR; TCRdb keeps in-frame clones, though not all of them. The sample lists over 55,000 clones, roughly 76% seen once, with roughly 5.3% in the top ten. This sample's time point: week 35, safety follow-up. Doses of 300 ug of mutant IDH1 20-mer peptide were given with topical imiquimod. No antigen has been identified for these receptors. The sequencing here drew on PBMCs, taken from a glioma patient whose treatment included an IDH1 peptide vaccine. These receptors were collected from a man between 40 and 49 years old with glioma.

The V and J genes are TRBV7-9 and TRBJ2-3; 11 positions match TRBD1. V was clipped by 1 base and J by 4 bases; unmatched bases: 1. This CDR3 is 15 amino acids long. Looked up from germline, CDR1 is SEHNR and CDR2 is FQNEAQ (reference sequence). Here the CDR3 DNA reads TGTGCCAGCAGCTTAGGGGGACAGGGGGCAGATACGCAGTATTTT. It is translated as CASSLGGQGADTQYF.

The CDR3 reads CASSYGRGQGGELFF. In DNA, the CDR3 is TGTGCCAGCAGTTATGGCAGGGGGCAAGGCGGGGAGCTGTTTTTT. The chain has TRBV6-5 and TRBJ2-2; TRBD1 matches 8 bases. CDR1 and CDR2 from the germline V gene are MNHEY and SVGAGI. V dropped 3 bases and J dropped 7; count of bases not matched to a gene: 7. The CDR3 sequence is 15 residues long.

The CDR3 region is CASSLALGTGELFF. In nucleotides, the CDR3 is TGTGCCAGCAGCTTAGCTCTGGGAACCGGGGAGCTGTTTTTT. This rearrangement joins TRBV7-8 to TRBJ2-2, with unresolved D. Germline assignment: CDR1 SGHVS and CDR2 FQNEAQ. With 0 bases removed from V and 5 bases from J, the gap between germline ends came to 7 bases. There are 14 residues in the CDR3.

This clone was found a few times. The V and J genes are TRBV12-5 and TRBJ1-5; D not resolved. The CDR3 consists of 13 residues. V lost 6 bases to trimming and J lost 3 bases, with 9 bases between them. CDR1 is LGHNT and CDR2 is FRNRAP in the germline V gene. The CDR3 region has the DNA TGTGCTAGTGGCCCCGCTCTCAATCAGCCCCAGCATTTT. Protein: CASGPALNQPQHF.

The chain combines TRBV7-2 with TRBJ1-1; D is unclear. The CDR3 extends over 15 amino acids. Germline CDR1 reads SGHTA; CDR2 reads FQGNSA. V lost 1 base and J 0 bases, leaving 9 bases between the germline ends. The CDR3 loop is CASSLDARMNTEAFF. In DNA form, the CDR3 reads TGTGCCAGCAGCTTAGATGCCAGAATGAACACTGAAGCTTTCTTT.

This chain connects TRBV6-6 to TRBJ2-7; possible D gene TRBD2, 6 bases. CDR3 size: 13 residues. CDR1 MNHNY and CDR2 SVGAGI come from the germline V gene (reference sequence). Trimming removed 11 bases at V and 6 bases at J, with 20 bases between. The CDR3: CAGAEASAGEQYF. In nucleotides, the CDR3 is TGTGCCGGGGCTGAGGCTAGCGCCGGCGAGCAGTACTTC.

V gene TRBV13 combines with J gene TRBJ2-7; 8 positions agree with TRBD1. V shed 3 bases and J 3 bases; nucleotides not matched to a gene: 4. The CDR3 loop spans 14 amino acids. Germline CDR1 reads PRHDT; CDR2 reads FYEKMQ (reference sequence). The CDR3 nucleotides read TGTGCCAGCAGCTTGGGGGACAGGCTCTACGAGCAGTACTTC. It specifies CASSLGDRLYEQYF.

The chain joins TRBV18 to TRBJ2-5; tentatively, D is TRBD1 or TRBD2 (5 bases each). Per germline, CDR1 KGHSH and CDR2 LQKENI. Trimming shortened V by 3 bases and J by 5 bases, and 13 bases separated the two germline ends. This CDR3 region has 14 residues. CDR3 loop: CASSPVRGAETQYF. Here the CDR3 DNA reads TGTGCCAGCTCACCCGTTCGGGGCGCGGAGACCCAGTACTTC.

V and J are TRBV5-6 and TRBJ2-7; 7 nucleotides line up with TRBD2. V lost 7 bases to trimming and J lost 6 bases; unmatched junction nucleotides: 7. Germline V CDR1 and CDR2: SGHDT, YYEEEE. The CDR3 covers 12 residues. The CDR3 protein is CASAGEGVEQYF. CDR3 coding DNA: TGTGCCAGCGCGGGGGAGGGCGTCGAGCAGTACTTC.

The gene calls are TRBV5-6 and TRBJ1-5; 8 bases are a match to TRBD1. CDR1 SGHDT and CDR2 YYEEEE come from the germline V gene. This CDR3 spans 15 amino acids. V trimming: 4 bases; J trimming: 4 bases; junction bases outside the gene matches: 7. CDR3 in amino acids: CASSLQGVGNQPQHF. For the CDR3, the DNA is TGTGCCAGCAGCCTACAGGGGGTTGGGAATCAGCCCCAGCATTTT.